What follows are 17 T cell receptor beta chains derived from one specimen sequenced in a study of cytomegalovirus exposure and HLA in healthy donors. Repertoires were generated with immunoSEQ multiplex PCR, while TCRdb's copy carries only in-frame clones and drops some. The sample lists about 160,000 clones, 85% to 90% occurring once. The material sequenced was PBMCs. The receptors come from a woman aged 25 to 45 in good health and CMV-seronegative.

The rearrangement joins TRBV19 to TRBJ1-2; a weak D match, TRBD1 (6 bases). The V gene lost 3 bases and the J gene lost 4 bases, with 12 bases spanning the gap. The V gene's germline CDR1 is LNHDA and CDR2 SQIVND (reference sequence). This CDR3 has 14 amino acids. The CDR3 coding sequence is TGTGCCAGTAGTATCAGGGGAATGGGCTATGGCTACACCTTC. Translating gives CASSIRGMGYGYTF. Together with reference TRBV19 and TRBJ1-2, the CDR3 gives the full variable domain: DGGITQSPKYLFRKEGQNVTLSCEQNLNHDAMYWYRQDPGQGLRLIYYSQIVNDFQKGDIAEGYSVSREKKESFPLTVTSAQKNPTAFYLCASSIRGMGYGYTFGSGTRLTVV.

The CDR3: CASSEAPETRSYNEQFF. The CDR3 DNA reads as TGTGCCAGCAGTGAAGCGCCGGAGACTCGATCCTACAATGAGCAGTTCTTC. The chain links TRBV6-1 to TRBJ2-1; the D is unclear. CDR1 MNHNS and CDR2 SASEGT come from the germline V gene. The ends were cut back, 0 bases at V and 1 base at J, with 13 bases in the middle. This CDR3 is 17 amino acids long.

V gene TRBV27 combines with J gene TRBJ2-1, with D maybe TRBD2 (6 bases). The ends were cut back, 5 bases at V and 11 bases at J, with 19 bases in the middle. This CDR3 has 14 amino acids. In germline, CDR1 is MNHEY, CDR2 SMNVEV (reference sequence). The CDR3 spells CASSPQGGREKQFF. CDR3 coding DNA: TGTGCCAGCAGTCCGCAAGGAGGACGGGAGAAGCAGTTCTTC.

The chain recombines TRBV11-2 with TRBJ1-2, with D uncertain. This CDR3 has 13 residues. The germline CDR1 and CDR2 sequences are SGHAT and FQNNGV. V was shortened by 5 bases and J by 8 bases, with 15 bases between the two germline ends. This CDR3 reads CASSATGSMGYTF. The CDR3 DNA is TGTGCCAGCAGCGCTACCGGGTCTATGGGCTACACCTTC.

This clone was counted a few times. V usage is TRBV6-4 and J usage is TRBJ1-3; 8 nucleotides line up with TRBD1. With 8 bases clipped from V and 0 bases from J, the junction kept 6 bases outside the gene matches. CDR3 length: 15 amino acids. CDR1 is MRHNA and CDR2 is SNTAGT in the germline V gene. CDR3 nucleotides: TGTGCCAGCCCCCGGACAGGGTACTCTGGAAACACCATATATTTT. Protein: CASPRTGYSGNTIYF.

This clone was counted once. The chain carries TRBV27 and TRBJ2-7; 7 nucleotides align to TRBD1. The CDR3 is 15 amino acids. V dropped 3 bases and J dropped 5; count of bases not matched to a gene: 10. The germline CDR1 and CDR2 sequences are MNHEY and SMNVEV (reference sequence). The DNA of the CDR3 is TGTGCCAGCAGTTTGAGGGACAGTAGCTTTGACGAGCAGTACTTC. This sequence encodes CASSLRDSSFDEQYF.

The CDR3 is CASRLTGGSYGYTF. CDR3 nucleotide sequence: TGTGCCAGCAGATTGACAGGGGGATCGTATGGCTACACCTTC. This chain uses TRBV6-5 with TRBJ1-2; 9 nucleotides match TRBD1. V gave up 6 bases and J gave up 5 bases; unmatched junction bases: 7. The CDR3 consists of 14 residues. Germline assignment: CDR1 MNHEY and CDR2 SVGAGI.

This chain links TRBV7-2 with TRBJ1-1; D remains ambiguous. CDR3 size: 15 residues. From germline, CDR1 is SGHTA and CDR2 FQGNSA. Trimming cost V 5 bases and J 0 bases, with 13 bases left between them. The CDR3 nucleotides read TGTGCCAGCAGCCTAAGCGGCGGCATGAACACTGAAGCTTTCTTT. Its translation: CASSLSGGMNTEAFF.

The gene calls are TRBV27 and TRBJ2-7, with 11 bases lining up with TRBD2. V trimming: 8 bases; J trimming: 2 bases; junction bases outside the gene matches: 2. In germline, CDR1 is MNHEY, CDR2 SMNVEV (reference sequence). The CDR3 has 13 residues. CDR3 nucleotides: TGTGCCAGCGGGACTAGCGGAACCTACGAGCAGTACTTC. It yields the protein CASGTSGTYEQYF.

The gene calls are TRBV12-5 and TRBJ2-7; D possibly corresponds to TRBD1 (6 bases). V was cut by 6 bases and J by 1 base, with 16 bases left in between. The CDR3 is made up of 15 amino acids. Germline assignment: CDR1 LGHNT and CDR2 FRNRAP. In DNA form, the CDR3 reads TGTGCTAGTGGAGCCAGCAGGGGCTTTTCCTACGAGCAGTACTTC. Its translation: CASGASRGFSYEQYF.

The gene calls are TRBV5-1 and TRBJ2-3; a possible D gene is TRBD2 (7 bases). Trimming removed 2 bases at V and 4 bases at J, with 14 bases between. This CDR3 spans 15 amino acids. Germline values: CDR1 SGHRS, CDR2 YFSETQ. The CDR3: CASSLRGGLADTQYF. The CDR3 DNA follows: TGCGCCAGCAGCTTAAGGGGGGGCCTTGCAGATACGCAGTATTTT.

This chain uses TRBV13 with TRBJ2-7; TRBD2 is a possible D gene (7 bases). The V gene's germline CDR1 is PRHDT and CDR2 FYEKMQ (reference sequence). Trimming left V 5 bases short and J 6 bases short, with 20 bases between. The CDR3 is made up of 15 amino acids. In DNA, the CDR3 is TGTGCCAGCAGCCCCTCGGGGGCGGGGGTGCGCGAGCAGTACTTC. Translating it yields CASSPSGAGVREQYF.

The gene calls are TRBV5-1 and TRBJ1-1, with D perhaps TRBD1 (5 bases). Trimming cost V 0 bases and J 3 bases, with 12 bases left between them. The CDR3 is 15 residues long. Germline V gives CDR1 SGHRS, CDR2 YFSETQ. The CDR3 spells CASSLVGRADTEAFF. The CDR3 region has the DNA TGCGCCAGCAGCTTGGTTGGCAGGGCGGACACTGAAGCTTTCTTT.

The chain's CDR3 is CASSGQGTSQPQHF. Here the CDR3 DNA reads TGTGCCAGCAGTGGACAGGGGACCAGTCAGCCCCAGCATTTT. The V gene is TRBV25-1, the J gene TRBJ1-5; 8 nucleotides line up with TRBD1. Germline CDR1 is MGHDK and CDR2 is SYGVNS. The CDR3 is made up of 14 amino acids. V shed 4 bases and J 6 bases; nucleotides not matched to a gene: 5.

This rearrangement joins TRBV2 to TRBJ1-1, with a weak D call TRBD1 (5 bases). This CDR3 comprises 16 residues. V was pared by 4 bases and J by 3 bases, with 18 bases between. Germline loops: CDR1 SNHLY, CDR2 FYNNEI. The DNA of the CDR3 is TGTGCCAGCAGTGCAGGCCAGGGAATCGGTCACACTGAAGCTTTCTTT. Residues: CASSAGQGIGHTEAFF.

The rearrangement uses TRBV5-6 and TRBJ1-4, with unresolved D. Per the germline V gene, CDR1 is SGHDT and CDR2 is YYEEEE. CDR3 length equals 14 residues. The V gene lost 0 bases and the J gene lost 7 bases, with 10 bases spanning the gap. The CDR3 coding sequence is TGTGCCAGCAGCTTGGCCGGCGGAATTGAAAAACTGTTTTTT. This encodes CASSLAGGIEKLFF.

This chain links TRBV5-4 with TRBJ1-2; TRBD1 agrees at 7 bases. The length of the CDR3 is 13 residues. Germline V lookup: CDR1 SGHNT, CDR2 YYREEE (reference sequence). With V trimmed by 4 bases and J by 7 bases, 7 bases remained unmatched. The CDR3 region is CASSPGTEVGYTF. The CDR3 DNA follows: TGTGCCAGCAGCCCTGGGACAGAGGTTGGCTACACCTTC. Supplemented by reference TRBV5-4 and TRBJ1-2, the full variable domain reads ETGVTQSPTHLIKTRGQQVTLRCSSQSGHNTVSWYQQALGQGPQFIFQYYREEENGRGNFPPRFSGLQFPNYSSELNVNALELDDSALYLCASSPGTEVGYTFGSGTRLTVV.